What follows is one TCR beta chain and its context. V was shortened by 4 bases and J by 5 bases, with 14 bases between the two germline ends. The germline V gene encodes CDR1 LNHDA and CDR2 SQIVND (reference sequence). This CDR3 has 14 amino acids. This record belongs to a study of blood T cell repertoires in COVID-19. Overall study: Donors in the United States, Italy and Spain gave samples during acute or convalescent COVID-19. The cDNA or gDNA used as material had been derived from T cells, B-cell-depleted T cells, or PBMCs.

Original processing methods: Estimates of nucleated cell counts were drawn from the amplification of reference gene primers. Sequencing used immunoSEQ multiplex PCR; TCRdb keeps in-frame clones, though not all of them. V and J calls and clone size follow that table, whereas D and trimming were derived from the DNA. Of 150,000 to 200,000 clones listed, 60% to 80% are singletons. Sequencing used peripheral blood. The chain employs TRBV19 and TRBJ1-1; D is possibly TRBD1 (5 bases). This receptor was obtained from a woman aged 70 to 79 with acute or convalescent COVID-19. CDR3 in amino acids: CASSTDISGTEAFF. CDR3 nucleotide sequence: TGTGCCAGTAGTACGGACATATCAGGGACTGAAGCTTTCTTT.